The 27 T cell receptor beta chains below all came from one sample that was sequenced in a study of cytomegalovirus exposure and HLA in healthy donors. It was with 60 Vbeta and 13 Jbeta primers that the PCR ran. Method: immunoSEQ multiplex PCR; TCRdb's copy keeps in-frame clones and lacks some. This sample has 83,000 or so clones; 75% to 85% occur once, and the top ten carry approximately 1.9%. Sequenced material: PBMCs. These receptors all stem from a woman younger than 45 in good health and CMV-seronegative.

This chain links TRBV6-1 with TRBJ2-2; 11 bases are shared with TRBD2. V trimming: 4 bases; J trimming: 7 bases; junction bases outside the gene matches: 8. Germline V gene sequence: CDR1 MNHNS, CDR2 SASEGT. The CDR3 totals 16 residues. This CDR3 reads CASSAGLAVGHGELFF. The CDR3 DNA reads TGTGCCAGCAGTGCGGGACTAGCGGTTGGGCACGGGGAGCTGTTTTTT.

This clone was recorded once. The junction differs from germline at one of its ends, possibly a read error. The rearrangement links TRBV18 to TRBJ1-3; D ambiguous. This CDR3 is 15 amino acids long. Looked up from germline, CDR1 is KGHSH and CDR2 is LQKENI. The CDR3 bases are TGTGCCAGCTCACCAAAGGGAGGAGGTGGAAACATCATATATTTT. Translated: CASSPKGGGGNIIYF. Full variable domain (missing parts from reference TRBV18 and TRBJ1-3): NAGVMQNPRHLVRRRGQEARLRCSPMKGHSHVYWYRQLPEEGLKFMVYLQKENIIDESGMPKERFSAEFPKEGPSILRIQQVVRGDSAAYFCASSPKGGGGNIIYFGEGSWLTVV.

The V call is TRBV2, the J call TRBJ1-4, with 8 bases aligning to TRBD1. The CDR3 totals 16 residues. The germline V gene has CDR1 SNHLY and CDR2 FYNNEI. With 5 bases clipped from V and 9 bases from J, the junction kept 14 bases outside the gene matches. The CDR3 spells CASSPSLTGDFQKLFF. The CDR3 DNA reads TGTGCCAGCAGTCCGAGCTTGACAGGGGATTTTCAAAAACTGTTTTTT.

The chain combines TRBV5-1 with TRBJ2-1, with TRBD2 identical over 13 bases. Germline V gene sequence: CDR1 SGHRS, CDR2 YFSETQ. The CDR3 loop spans 16 amino acids. Unmatched junction bases numbered 9, after V lost 2 bases and J lost 10 bases. CDR3 bases: TGCGCCAGCAGCTTACAGGGACTAGCGGGAACGGGCGAGCAGTTCTTC. Translated, it gives CASSLQGLAGTGEQFF.

This chain connects TRBV29-1 to TRBJ1-1; possibly TRBD1 for D (6 bases). Looked up from germline, CDR1 is SQVTM and CDR2 is ANQGSEA. V was cut by 6 bases and J by 1 base, with 12 bases left in between. The CDR3 covers 13 residues. CDR3 region: CSVLKGGNTEAFF. The DNA of the CDR3 is TGCAGCGTCCTCAAAGGGGGGAACACTGAAGCTTTCTTT.

The rearrangement uses TRBV5-1 and TRBJ2-1; 13 bases align to TRBD2. The CDR3 loop spans 15 amino acids. Trimming cost V 0 bases and J 12 bases; bases outside gene matches: 6. Germline V gene lookup returns CDR1 SGHRS and CDR2 YFSETQ. CDR3: CASSLGLAGGTGQFF. The CDR3 DNA reads as TGCGCCAGCAGCTTGGGACTAGCGGGAGGCACGGGGCAGTTCTTC.

The V and J genes are TRBV14 and TRBJ1-1; D not certain. This CDR3 spans 14 amino acids. The V end lost 2 bases, the J end lost 5 bases, and 12 bases lay between the germline ends. In germline, CDR1 is SGHDN, CDR2 FVKESK. CDR3 nucleotide sequence: TGTGCCAGCAGCCAAAATATCGGTCGAACTGAAGCTTTCTTT. Residues: CASSQNIGRTEAFF.

In its sample, this clone was seen a few times. J is TRBJ2-2 and V is TRBV10-1; no definite D call. The germline gives CDR1 WNHNN, CDR2 SYGVQD (reference sequence). The CDR3 consists of 14 residues. V was shortened by 3 bases and J by 7 bases, with 12 bases between the two germline ends. The CDR3 coding sequence is TGCGCCAGCAGTGAAATCCCGGAGCACGGGGAGCTGTTTTTT. Amino acids: CASSEIPEHGELFF.

V is TRBV30 and J is TRBJ2-5; possible D gene TRBD1, 6 bases. Deletions cut 3 bases from V and 4 bases from J, with 15 bases between. This CDR3 region has 14 residues. The germline V gene encodes CDR1 GTSNPN and CDR2 SVGIG (reference sequence). The chain's CDR3 is CAWSRDKILETQYF. In DNA, the CDR3 is TGTGCCTGGAGCCGGGACAAGATATTAGAGACCCAGTACTTC.

This clone appeared a few times. The chain links TRBV4-2 to TRBJ1-2, with D possibly being TRBD1 (5 bases). CDR3 length equals 18 residues. In germline, CDR1 is LGHNA, CDR2 YNFKEQ. The V end was cut by 0 bases, the J end by 4 bases, with 21 bases between. The CDR3 bases are TGTGCCAGCAGCCAAGAGGGTTCTTACGGGGGAATGGTCTATGGCTACACCTTC. It is translated as CASSQEGSYGGMVYGYTF.

The rearrangement joins TRBV25-1 to TRBJ2-3; D is perhaps TRBD2 (5 bases). This CDR3 comprises 15 residues. CDR1 MGHDK and CDR2 SYGVNS come from the germline V gene. Trimming removed 8 bases at V and 0 bases at J, with 15 bases between. The CDR3 reads CASSAGWGSTDTQYF. The DNA of the CDR3 is TGTGCCAGCTCCGCGGGCTGGGGTAGCACAGATACGCAGTATTTT.

This chain links TRBV19 with TRBJ1-1, with 7 bases that match TRBD1. The junction had 6 bases not matched to a gene; V was cut back by 4 bases and J by 1 base. Germline-derived CDR1 and CDR2 are LNHDA and SQIVND (reference sequence). This CDR3 region has 15 residues. The CDR3 nucleotides read TGTGCCAGTAGTAATCGGGCAGGGGGGAACACTGAAGCTTTCTTT. Its translation is CASSNRAGGNTEAFF.

This chain joins TRBV5-6 and TRBJ2-3, with TRBD2 matching over 8 bases. The CDR3 contains 16 residues. Trimming took 4 bases from V and 1 from J; bases not matched to a gene: 8. In germline, CDR1 is SGHDT, CDR2 YYEEEE. The CDR3 coding sequence is TGTGCCAGCAGCCCACTAGCGGTTCGTCGCACAGATACGCAGTATTTT. Translation: CASSPLAVRRTDTQYF.

This chain connects TRBV5-1 to TRBJ2-7; 7 bases map to TRBD2. V trimming: 5 bases; J trimming: 0 bases; junction bases outside the gene matches: 17. Germline V gives CDR1 SGHRS, CDR2 YFSETQ. The CDR3 is 18 residues long. The CDR3 region has the DNA TGCGCCAGCAGACGAGGCATCGCGGGAGTCTGGGGCTCCTACGAGCAGTACTTC. Its translation is CASRRGIAGVWGSYEQYF. Supplemented by reference TRBV5-1 and TRBJ2-7, the full variable domain reads KAGVTQTPRYLIKTRGQQVTLSCSPISGHRSVSWYQQTPGQGLQFLFEYFSETQRNKGNFPGRFSGRQFSNSRSEMNVSTLELGDSALYLCASRRGIAGVWGSYEQYFGPGTRLTVT.

This rearrangement joins TRBV9 to TRBJ1-1, with unresolved D. This CDR3 is 14 amino acids long. In germline, CDR1 is SGDLS, CDR2 YYNGEE. Deletions cut 3 bases from V and 4 bases from J, with 13 bases between. CDR3 protein: CASSEGRDGTEAFF. In DNA, the CDR3 is TGTGCCAGCAGCGAGGGCCGGGATGGCACTGAAGCTTTCTTT.

This clone was picked up one time. The chain is built from TRBV19 and TRBJ1-5; tentative D call: TRBD1 (5 bases). V lost 7 bases and J lost 6, with 13 bases in between. The CDR3 has 13 residues. In germline, CDR1 is LNHDA, CDR2 SQIVND (reference sequence). CDR3: CASIGRAVQPQHF. CDR3 in DNA: TGTGCCAGTATTGGCAGGGCGGTTCAGCCCCAGCATTTT.

The chain carries TRBV18 and TRBJ2-5, with D perhaps TRBD2 (5 bases). TRBJ2-7 explains the end of the DNA better; the J call may be wrong. The germline gives CDR1 KGHSH, CDR2 LQKENI. This CDR3 has 16 amino acids. CDR3 amino acids: CASSPRLRASNHEQYF. CDR3 coding DNA: TGTGCCAGCTCACCACGCCTCCGGGCTAGCAACCACGAGCAGTACTTC.

The chain has TRBV15 and TRBJ2-6, with D tentatively TRBD1 (5 bases). The CDR3 spans 17 residues. CDR1 is LNHNV, CDR2 YYDKDF, per germline (reference sequence). Trimming shortened V by 0 bases and J by 5 bases, and 14 bases separated the two germline ends. CDR3 in amino acids: CATSRDLGVAWANVLTF. The CDR3 nucleotides are TGTGCCACCAGCAGAGACCTAGGGGTGGCCTGGGCCAACGTCCTGACTTTC.

The rearrangement uses TRBV10-3 and TRBJ1-2; D is undetermined. The CDR3 loop spans 14 amino acids. Germline V gene lookup returns CDR1 ENHRY and CDR2 SYGVKD. V was cut by 4 bases and J by 6 bases, with 15 bases left in between. CDR3 in DNA: TGTGCCATCAGTGGCTGGAATTCTGGAGATGGCTACACCTTC. This sequence encodes CAISGWNSGDGYTF.

The chain has TRBV6-5 and TRBJ2-1; TRBD1 might be the D (6 bases). The V end was cut by 10 bases, the J end by 2 bases, with 18 bases between. Germline loops: CDR1 MNHEY, CDR2 SVGAGI. The CDR3 consists of 15 residues. The CDR3 bases are TGTGCCACCTGGACTCCGGGACAAACCTACAATGAGCAGTTCTTC. Protein sequence: CATWTPGQTYNEQFF.

V is TRBV4-1 and J is TRBJ2-5; weak D call: TRBD2 (5 bases). The tail of the sequence fits TRBJ2-7 better, so the J call may be wrong. The CDR3 covers 16 residues. Germline CDR1 MGHRA, CDR2 YSYEKL. The CDR3 here is CASSQEWGVSSYEQYF. CDR3 DNA: TGCGCCAGCAGCCAAGAATGGGGAGTGAGCTCCTACGAGCAGTACTTC.

This clone was seen once. The CDR3 spells CAWNREVDQPQHF. The CDR3 DNA is TGTGCCTGGAACAGGGAAGTCGATCAGCCCCAGCATTTT. V usage is TRBV30 and J usage is TRBJ1-5; perhaps TRBD1 as D (6 bases). The V end was cut by 4 bases, the J end by 5 bases, with 12 bases between. Germline V lookup: CDR1 GTSNPN, CDR2 SVGIG (reference sequence). The CDR3 is 13 amino acids.

This clone was seen only once. This chain joins TRBV29-1 and TRBJ1-1; D is uncertain. V gave up 6 bases and J gave up 1 base, with 6 bases separating them. The germline V gene has CDR1 SQVTM and CDR2 ANQGSEA. The length of the CDR3 is 11 residues. Here the CDR3 reads CSVAPNTEAFF. In nucleotides, the CDR3 is TGCAGCGTAGCCCCGAACACTGAAGCTTTCTTT.

The chain combines TRBV20-1 with TRBJ1-2; D unclear. Germline loops: CDR1 DFQATT, CDR2 SNEGSKA (reference sequence). This CDR3 is built from 11 residues. Trimming shortened V by 5 bases and J by 8 bases, and 12 bases separated the two germline ends. CDR3 sequence (DNA): TGCAGTGCTGGGGATGGAGGGGGCTACACCTTC. This translates into CSAGDGGGYTF.

This chain links TRBV2 with TRBJ1-1; D remains ambiguous. V was shortened by 5 bases and J by 3 bases, with 4 bases between the two germline ends. In germline, CDR1 is SNHLY, CDR2 FYNNEI. The CDR3 spans 11 residues. As DNA, the CDR3 is TGTGCCAGCAGTCGGTACACTGAAGCTTTCTTT. It is translated as CASSRYTEAFF.

The chain carries TRBV7-6 and TRBJ2-5; TRBD1 agrees at 10 bases. Matching the DNA end better, TRBJ2-7 makes the J call doubtful. Germline values: CDR1 SGHVS, CDR2 FNYEAQ. The CDR3 is made up of 18 amino acids. Here the CDR3 reads CASSLGDRTGGGTYEQYF. The CDR3, as DNA: TGTGCCAGCAGCTTAGGGGACCGGACAGGGGGAGGTACCTACGAGCAGTACTTC.

This rearrangement joins TRBV27 to TRBJ2-1; 7 nucleotides match TRBD2. Germline V gene sequence: CDR1 MNHEY, CDR2 SMNVEV (reference sequence). CDR3 size: 17 residues. Losses at the gene ends were 5 bases for V and 0 bases for J; bases not matched to a gene: 10. This CDR3 is CASSLSTSRSSYNEQFF. The CDR3 DNA reads TGTGCCAGCAGTCTCTCGACTAGCCGGAGCTCCTACAATGAGCAGTTCTTC.